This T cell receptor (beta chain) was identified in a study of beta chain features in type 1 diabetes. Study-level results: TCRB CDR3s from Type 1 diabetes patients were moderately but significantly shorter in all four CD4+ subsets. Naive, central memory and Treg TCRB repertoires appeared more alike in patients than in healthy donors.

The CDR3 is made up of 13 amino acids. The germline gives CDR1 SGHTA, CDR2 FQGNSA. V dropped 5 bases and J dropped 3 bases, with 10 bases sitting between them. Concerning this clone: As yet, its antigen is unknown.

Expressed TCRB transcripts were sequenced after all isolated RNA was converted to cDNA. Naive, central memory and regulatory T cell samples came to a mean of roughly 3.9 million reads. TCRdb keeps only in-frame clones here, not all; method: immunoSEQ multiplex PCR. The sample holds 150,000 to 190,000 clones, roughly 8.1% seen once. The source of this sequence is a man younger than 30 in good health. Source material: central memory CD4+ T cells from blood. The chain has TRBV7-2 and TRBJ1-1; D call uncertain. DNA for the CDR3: TGTGCCAGCAGCCGTGCTCGGGACACTGAAGCTTTCTTT. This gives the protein CASSRARDTEAFF.